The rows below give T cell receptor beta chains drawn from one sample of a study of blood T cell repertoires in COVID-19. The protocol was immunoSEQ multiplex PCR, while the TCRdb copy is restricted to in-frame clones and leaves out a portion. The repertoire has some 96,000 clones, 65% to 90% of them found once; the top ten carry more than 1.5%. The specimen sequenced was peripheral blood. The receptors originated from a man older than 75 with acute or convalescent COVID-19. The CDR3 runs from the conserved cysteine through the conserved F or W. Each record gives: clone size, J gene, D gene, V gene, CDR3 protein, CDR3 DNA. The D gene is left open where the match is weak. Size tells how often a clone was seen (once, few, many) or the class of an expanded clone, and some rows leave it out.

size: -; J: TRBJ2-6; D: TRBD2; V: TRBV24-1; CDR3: CATSEASGSGAGANVLTF; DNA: TGTGCCACCAGTGAGGCTAGCGGGAGCGGGGCTGGGGCCAACGTCCTGACTTTC
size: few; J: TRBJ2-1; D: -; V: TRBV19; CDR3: CASSVSDSSYNEQFF; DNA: TGTGCCAGTAGTGTTAGCGATAGCTCCTACAATGAGCAGTTCTTC
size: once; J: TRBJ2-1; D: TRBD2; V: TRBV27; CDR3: CASSLRTSGRVIEQFF; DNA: TGTGCCAGCAGTTTGAGGACTAGCGGGAGGGTCATTGAGCAGTTCTTC
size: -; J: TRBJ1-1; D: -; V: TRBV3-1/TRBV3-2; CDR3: CASSLGFSGDTEAFF; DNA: TGTGCCAGCAGCCTTGGCTTCTCGGGAGACACTGAAGCTTTCTTT
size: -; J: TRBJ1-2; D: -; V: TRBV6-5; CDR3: CASSYSRGDGYTF; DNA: TGTGCCAGCAGTTACTCGAGAGGTGATGGCTACACCTTC
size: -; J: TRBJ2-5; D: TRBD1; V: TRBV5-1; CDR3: CASSLGITGVGAQYF; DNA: TGCGCCAGCAGCTTGGGAATAACAGGGGTCGGGGCCCAGTACTTC
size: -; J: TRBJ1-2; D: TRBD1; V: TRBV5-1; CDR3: CASSLGQGINGYTF; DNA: TGCGCCAGCAGCCTAGGACAGGGGATAAATGGCTACACCTTC
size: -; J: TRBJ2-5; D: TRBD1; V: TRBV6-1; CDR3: CASSEGQGFQETQYF; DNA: TGTGCCAGCAGTGAAGGACAGGGGTTCCAAGAGACCCAGTACTTC
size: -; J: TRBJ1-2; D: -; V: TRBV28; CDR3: CASSSLYDYGYTF; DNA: TGTGCCAGCAGCAGTTTATATGATTATGGCTACACCTTC
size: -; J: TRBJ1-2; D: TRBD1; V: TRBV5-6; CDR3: CASSLDLGQAVANYGYTF; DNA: TGTGCCAGCAGCTTGGACCTAGGACAGGCAGTAGCTAACTATGGCTACACCTTC
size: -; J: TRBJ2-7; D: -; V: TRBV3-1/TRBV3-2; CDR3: CASSQPGDFGYEQYF; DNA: TGTGCCAGCAGCCAACCTGGGGACTTCGGCTACGAGCAGTACTTC
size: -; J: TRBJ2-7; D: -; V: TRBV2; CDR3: CASSTQGYEQYF; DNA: TGTGCCAGCAGTACCCAGGGGTACGAGCAGTACTTC
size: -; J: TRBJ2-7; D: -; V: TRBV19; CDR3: CASSIDGRGEQYF; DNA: TGTGCCAGTAGTATAGACGGCAGGGGCGAGCAGTACTTC
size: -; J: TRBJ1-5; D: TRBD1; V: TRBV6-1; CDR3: CASSRGQEHNQPQHF; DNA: TGTGCCAGCAGTCGGGGACAGGAACACAATCAGCCCCAGCATTTT
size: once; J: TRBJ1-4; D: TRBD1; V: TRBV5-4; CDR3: CASSSGQEGKLFF; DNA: TGTGCCAGCAGCTCGGGACAGGAGGGAAAACTGTTTTTT
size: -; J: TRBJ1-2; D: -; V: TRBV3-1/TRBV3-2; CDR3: CASSQADYGYTF; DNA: TGTGCCAGCAGCCAAGCCGACTATGGCTACACCTTC
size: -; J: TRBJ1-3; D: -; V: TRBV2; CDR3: CASSDDSGGNTIYF; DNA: TGTGCCAGCAGTGACGACTCTGGCGGAAACACCATATATTTT
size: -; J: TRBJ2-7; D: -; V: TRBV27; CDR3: CASSTLTGLGEQYF; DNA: TGTGCCAGCAGTACCCTTACAGGGTTGGGCGAGCAGTACTTC
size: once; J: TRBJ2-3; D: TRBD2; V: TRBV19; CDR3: CASSREGFTDTQYF; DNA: TGTGCCAGTAGTAGGGAGGGGTTCACAGATACGCAGTATTTT
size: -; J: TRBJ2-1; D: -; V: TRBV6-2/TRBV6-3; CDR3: CASSGRDYNEQFF; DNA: TGTGCCAGCAGTGGCCGGGACTACAATGAGCAGTTCTTC
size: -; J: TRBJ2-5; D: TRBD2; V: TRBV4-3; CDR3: CASSSRSGGVETQYF; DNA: TGCGCCAGCAGCTCTAGGAGCGGGGGTGTGGAGACCCAGTACTTC
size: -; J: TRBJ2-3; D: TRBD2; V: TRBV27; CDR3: CASSFRTSGNTDTQYF; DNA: TGTGCCAGCAGTTTCCGGACTAGCGGGAACACAGATACGCAGTATTTT
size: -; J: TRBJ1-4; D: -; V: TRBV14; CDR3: CASSARARGEKLFF; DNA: TGTGCCAGCAGCGCCCGGGCCCGAGGGGAAAAACTGTTTTTT
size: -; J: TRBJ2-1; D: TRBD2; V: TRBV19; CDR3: CASGWGGSYNEQFF; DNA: TGTGCCAGTGGCTGGGGGGGTTCCTACAATGAGCAGTTCTTC
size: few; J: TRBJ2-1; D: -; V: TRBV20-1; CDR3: CSASGENEQFF; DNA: TGCAGTGCTAGTGGGGAGAATGAGCAGTTCTTC
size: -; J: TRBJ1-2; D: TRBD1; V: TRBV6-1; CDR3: CASSETTGSYWETYGYTF; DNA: TGTGCCAGCAGTGAAACGACAGGGTCCTATTGGGAAACTTATGGCTACACCTTC
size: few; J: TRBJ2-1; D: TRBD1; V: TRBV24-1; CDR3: CATSFNRGLGDEQFF; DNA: TGTGCCACCAGTTTCAACAGGGGGCTAGGCGATGAGCAGTTCTTC
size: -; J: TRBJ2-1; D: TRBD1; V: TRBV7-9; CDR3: CATQRDRSSVHNEQFF; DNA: TGTGCCACCCAAAGGGACAGAAGTTCCGTCCACAATGAGCAGTTCTTC
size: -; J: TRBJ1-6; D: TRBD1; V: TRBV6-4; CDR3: CASSGTGPVYNSPLHF; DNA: TGTGCCAGCAGTGGGACAGGGCCGGTCTATAATTCACCCCTCCACTTT
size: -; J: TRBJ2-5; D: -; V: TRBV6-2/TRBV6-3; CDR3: CASSYKSRRHRWETQYF; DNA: TGTGCCAGCAGTTACAAGTCCAGACGACATCGCTGGGAGACCCAGTACTTC
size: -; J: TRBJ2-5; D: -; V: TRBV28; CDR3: CASSSPGVQETQYF; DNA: TGTGCCAGCAGTTCCCCGGGGGTGCAAGAGACCCAGTACTTC
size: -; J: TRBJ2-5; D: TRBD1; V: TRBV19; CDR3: CASSIKGQGGETQYF; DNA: TGTGCCAGTAGTATAAAAGGACAGGGAGGAGAGACCCAGTACTTC
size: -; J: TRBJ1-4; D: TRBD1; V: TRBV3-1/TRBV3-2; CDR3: CASSHLGDSATNEKLFF; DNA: TGTGCCAGCAGCCACCTGGGGGACAGTGCAACTAATGAAAAACTGTTTTTT
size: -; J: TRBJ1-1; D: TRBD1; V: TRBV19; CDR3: CASRGTRTGVTEAFF; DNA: TGTGCCAGTAGGGGTACAAGGACAGGGGTAACTGAAGCTTTCTTT
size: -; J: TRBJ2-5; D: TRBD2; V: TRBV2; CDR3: CASGGVLPETQYF; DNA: TGTGCCAGCGGGGGGGTTCTACCAGAGACCCAGTACTTC
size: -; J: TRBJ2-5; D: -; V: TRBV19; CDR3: CASSQFGGSETQYF; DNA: TGTGCCAGTAGCCAATTCGGCGGATCCGAGACCCAGTACTTC
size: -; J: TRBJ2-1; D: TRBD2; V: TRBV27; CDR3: CASSILAGGMNEQFF; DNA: TGTGCCAGCAGTATACTAGCGGGAGGGATGAATGAGCAGTTCTTC
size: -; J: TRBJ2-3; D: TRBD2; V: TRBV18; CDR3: CASSTPGLAGRDTQYF; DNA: TGTGCCAGCTCAACTCCGGGACTAGCGGGAAGGGATACGCAGTATTTT
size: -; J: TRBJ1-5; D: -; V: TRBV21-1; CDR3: CASSKGGQGSNQPQHF; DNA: TGTGCCAGCAGCAAAGGGGGTCAGGGTTCAAATCAGCCCCAGCATTTT
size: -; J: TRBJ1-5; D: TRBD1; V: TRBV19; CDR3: CASSIGQGQPQHF; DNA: TGTGCCAGTAGTATCGGACAGGGACAGCCCCAGCATTTT
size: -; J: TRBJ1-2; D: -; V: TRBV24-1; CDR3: CATSDRGSGYTF; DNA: TGTGCCACCAGTGATCGGGGTTCTGGCTACACCTTC
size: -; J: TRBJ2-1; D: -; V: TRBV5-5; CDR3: CASSLGAGRGDEQFF; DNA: TGTGCCAGCAGCTTGGGGGCCGGGAGAGGCGATGAGCAGTTCTTC
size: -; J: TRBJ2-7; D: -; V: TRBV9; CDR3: CASSVDASYEQYF; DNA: TGTGCCAGCAGCGTAGATGCCAGCTACGAGCAGTACTTC
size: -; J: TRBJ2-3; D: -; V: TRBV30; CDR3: CAWSPAQRAADTQYF; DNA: TGTGCCTGGAGTCCCGCCCAGAGGGCGGCAGATACGCAGTATTTT
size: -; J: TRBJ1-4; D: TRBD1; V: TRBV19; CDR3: CASSMTSTGHNEKLFF; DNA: TGTGCCAGTAGTATGACCTCGACAGGGCATAATGAAAAACTGTTTTTT